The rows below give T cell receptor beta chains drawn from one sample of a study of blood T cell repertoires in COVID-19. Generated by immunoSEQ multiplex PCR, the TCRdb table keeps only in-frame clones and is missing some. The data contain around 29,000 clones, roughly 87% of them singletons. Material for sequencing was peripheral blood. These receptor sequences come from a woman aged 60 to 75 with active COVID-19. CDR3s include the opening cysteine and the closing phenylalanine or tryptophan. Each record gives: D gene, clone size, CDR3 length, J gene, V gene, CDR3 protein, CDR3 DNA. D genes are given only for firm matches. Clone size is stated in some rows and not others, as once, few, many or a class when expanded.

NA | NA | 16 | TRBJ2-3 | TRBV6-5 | CASSSNIVAITDTQYF | TGTGCCAGCAGTTCCAATATAGTCGCCATCACAGATACGCAGTATTTT
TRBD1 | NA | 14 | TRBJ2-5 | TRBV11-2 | CASSFSTGKETQYF | TGTGCCAGCAGCTTTTCGACAGGGAAGGAGACCCAGTACTTC
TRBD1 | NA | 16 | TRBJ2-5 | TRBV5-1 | CASSLAWDRAQETQYF | TGCGCCAGCAGCTTGGCCTGGGACAGGGCCCAAGAGACCCAGTACTTC
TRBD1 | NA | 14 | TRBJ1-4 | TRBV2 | CASKGTGPSEKLFF | TGTGCCAGCAAGGGGACAGGGCCCAGCGAAAAACTGTTTTTT
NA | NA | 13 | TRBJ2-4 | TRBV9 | CASSATDTTVKYF | TGTGCCAGCAGCGCGACGGACACTACGGTAAAGTACTTC
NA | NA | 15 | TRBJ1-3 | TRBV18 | CASSPLALAGNTIYF | TGTGCCAGCTCACCACTGGCCCTGGCTGGAAACACCATATATTTT
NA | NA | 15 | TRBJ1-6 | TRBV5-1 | CASSLDARGFSPLHF | TGCGCCAGCAGCCTCGACGCGCGGGGATTTTCACCCCTCCACTTT
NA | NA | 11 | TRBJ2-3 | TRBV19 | CASSIGDTQYF | TGTGCCAGTAGTATCGGAGATACGCAGTATTTT
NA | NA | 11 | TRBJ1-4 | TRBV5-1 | CASRLNEKLFF | TGCGCCAGCAGACTCAATGAAAAACTGTTTTTT
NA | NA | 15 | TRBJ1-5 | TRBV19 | CASTTDHAGNQPQHF | TGTGCCAGTACTACTGATCACGCAGGTAATCAGCCCCAGCATTTT
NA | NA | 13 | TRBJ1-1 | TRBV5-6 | CASSIQGGTEAFF | TGTGCCAGCAGCATACAGGGAGGGACTGAAGCTTTCTTT
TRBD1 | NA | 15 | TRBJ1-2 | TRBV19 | CASSIGGQRLYGYTF | TGTGCCAGTAGTATAGGGGGACAGCGTCTCTATGGCTACACCTTC
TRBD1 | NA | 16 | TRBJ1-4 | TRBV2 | CASSLEAQGAGEKLFF | TGTGCCAGCAGTTTGGAAGCACAGGGGGCTGGGGAAAAACTGTTTTTT
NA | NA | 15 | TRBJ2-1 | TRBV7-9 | CASSLGPGVTNEQFF | TGTGCCAGCAGCTTAGGGCCGGGAGTCACCAATGAGCAGTTCTTC
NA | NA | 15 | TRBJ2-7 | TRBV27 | CASSHQAAGVTEQYF | TGTGCCAGCAGCCACCAAGCGGCGGGTGTCACGGAGCAGTACTTC
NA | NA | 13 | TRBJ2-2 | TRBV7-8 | CASSSKNTGELFF | TGTGCCAGCAGCTCAAAAAACACCGGGGAGCTGTTTTTT
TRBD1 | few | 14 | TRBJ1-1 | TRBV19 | CAVTGNFMNTEAFF | TGTGCCGTGACAGGGAACTTCATGAACACTGAAGCTTTCTTT
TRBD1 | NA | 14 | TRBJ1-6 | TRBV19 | CASTPRQGVSPLHF | TGTGCCAGTACCCCCCGACAGGGGGTTTCACCCCTCCACTTT
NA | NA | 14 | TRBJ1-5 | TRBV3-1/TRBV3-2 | CASSLGVASKPQHF | TGTGCCAGCAGCCTCGGGGTTGCCTCAAAGCCCCAGCATTTT
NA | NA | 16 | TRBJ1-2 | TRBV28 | CASTSPGGGVTNGYTF | TGTGCCAGCACCTCTCCGGGGGGTGGGGTAACTAATGGCTACACCTTC
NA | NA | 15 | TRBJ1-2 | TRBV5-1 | CASSLGDSINYGYTF | TGCGCCAGCAGCTTGGGAGACTCCATAAACTATGGCTACACCTTC
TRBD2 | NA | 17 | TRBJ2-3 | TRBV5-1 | CASSLVPRRGGTDTQYF | TGCGCCAGCAGCTTGGTACCCCGGCGGGGAGGGACAGATACGCAGTATTTT
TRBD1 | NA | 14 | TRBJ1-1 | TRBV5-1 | CASSLGGQATEAFF | TGCGCCAGCAGCTTGGGAGGACAGGCCACTGAAGCTTTCTTT
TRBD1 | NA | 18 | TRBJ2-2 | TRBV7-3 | CASSQGAGGRLLPGELFF | TGTGCCAGCAGCCAAGGTGCAGGGGGTAGACTACTCCCCGGGGAGCTGTTTTTT
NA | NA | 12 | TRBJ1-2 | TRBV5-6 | CASRRNRDGYTF | TGTGCCAGCAGGCGAAACAGGGATGGCTACACCTTC
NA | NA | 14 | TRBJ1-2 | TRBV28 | CASSLGWEPYGYTF | TGTGCCAGCAGTTTGGGGTGGGAGCCCTATGGCTACACCTTC
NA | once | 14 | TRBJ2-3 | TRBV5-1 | CASSLGYRADTQYF | TGCGCCAGCAGCTTGGGGTACAGGGCAGATACGCAGTATTTT
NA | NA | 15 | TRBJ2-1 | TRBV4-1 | CASSPTSRVHNEQFF | TGCGCCAGCAGCCCAACTAGCAGGGTTCACAATGAGCAGTTCTTC
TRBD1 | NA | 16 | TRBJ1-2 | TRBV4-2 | CASRQGRQGGRNGYTF | TGTGCCAGCAGGCAGGGCCGACAGGGAGGACGAAATGGCTACACCTTC
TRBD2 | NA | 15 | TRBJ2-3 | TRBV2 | CASVRSGSSTDTQYF | TGTGCCAGCGTGCGTAGCGGGTCTAGCACAGATACGCAGTATTTT
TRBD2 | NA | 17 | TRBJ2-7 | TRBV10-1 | CASSESSFCGRAYEQYF | TGCGCCAGCAGTGAGTCCTCCTTTTGCGGGAGAGCCTACGAGCAGTACTTC
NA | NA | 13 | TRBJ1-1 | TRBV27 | CASSWQEGTEAFF | TGTGCCAGCAGTTGGCAGGAGGGAACTGAAGCTTTCTTT
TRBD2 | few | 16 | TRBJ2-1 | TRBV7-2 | CASSFEWTSGGGEQFF | TGTGCCAGCAGCTTTGAATGGACTAGCGGGGGGGGTGAGCAGTTCTTC
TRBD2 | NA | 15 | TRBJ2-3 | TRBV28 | CASSSQRESTDTQYF | TGTGCCAGCAGTTCACAGCGGGAGAGCACAGATACGCAGTATTTT
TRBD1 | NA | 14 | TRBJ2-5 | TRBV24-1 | CATSDMTGIKTQYF | TGTGCCACCAGTGACATGACAGGGATAAAGACCCAGTACTTC
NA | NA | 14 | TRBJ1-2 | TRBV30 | CAWSDPGSNYGYTF | TGTGCCTGGAGTGACCCGGGGTCTAACTATGGCTACACCTTC
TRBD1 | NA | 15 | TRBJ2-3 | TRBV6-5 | CASRNSPTGVNTQYF | TGTGCCAGCAGAAACTCCCCGACAGGGGTTAATACGCAGTATTTT
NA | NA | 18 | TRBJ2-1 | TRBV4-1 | CASSQGRSWTTTYNEQFF | TGCGCCAGCAGCCAAGGCCGCTCGTGGACAACCACCTACAATGAGCAGTTCTTC
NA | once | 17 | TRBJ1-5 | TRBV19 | CASSIVFLSGNRQPQHF | TGTGCCAGTAGTATAGTTTTTTTGTCAGGGAATCGGCAGCCCCAGCATTTT
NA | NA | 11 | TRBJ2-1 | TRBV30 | CAWTRYNEQFF | TGTGCCTGGACTAGATACAATGAGCAGTTCTTC
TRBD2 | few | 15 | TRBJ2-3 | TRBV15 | CATSTGGASTDTQYF | TGTGCCACCAGCACCGGGGGGGCTAGCACAGATACGCAGTATTTT
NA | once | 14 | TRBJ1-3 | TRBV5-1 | CASSRTDSGNTIYF | TGCGCCAGCAGCCGCACAGACTCTGGAAACACCATATATTTT
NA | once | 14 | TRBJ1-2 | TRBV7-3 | CASSLTARNYGYTF | TGTGCCAGCAGCTTAACAGCCCGTAACTATGGCTACACCTTC
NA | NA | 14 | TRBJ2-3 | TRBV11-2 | CASSHSLAPDTQYF | TGTGCCAGCAGCCACTCTTTAGCCCCAGATACGCAGTATTTT
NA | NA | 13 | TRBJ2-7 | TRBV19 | CASSPTVTYEQYF | TGTGCCAGTAGCCCGACAGTCACCTACGAGCAGTACTTC